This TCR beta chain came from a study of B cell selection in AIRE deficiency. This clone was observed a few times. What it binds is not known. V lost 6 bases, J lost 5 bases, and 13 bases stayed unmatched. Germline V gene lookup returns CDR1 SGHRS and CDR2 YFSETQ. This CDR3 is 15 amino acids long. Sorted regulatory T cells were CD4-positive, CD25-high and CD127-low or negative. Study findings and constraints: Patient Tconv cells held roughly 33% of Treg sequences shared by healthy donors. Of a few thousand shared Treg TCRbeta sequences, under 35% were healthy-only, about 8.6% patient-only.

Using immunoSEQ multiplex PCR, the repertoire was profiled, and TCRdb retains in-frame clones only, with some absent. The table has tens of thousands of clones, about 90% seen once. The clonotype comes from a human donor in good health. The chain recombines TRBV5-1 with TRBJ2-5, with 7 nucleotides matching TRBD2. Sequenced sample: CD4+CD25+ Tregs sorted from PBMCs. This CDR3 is CASIGAGLGRETQYF. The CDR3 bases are TGCGCCAGCATTGGGGCAGGACTAGGGAGGGAGACCCAGTACTTC.